Sequencing of this T cell receptor (beta chain) was carried out in a study of blood T cells in healthy people across ages. This clonotype has more than one count but fewer than ten. The antigen remains unidentified. Regarding the study as a whole: The study lacked donor CMV status, which possibly confounded expanded clonotype changes. Roughly linear declines in TCR beta diversity per million T cells occurred with age.

A sample-barcoded 5' primer and a J-beta primer mix were used in a second PCR of roughly 6 to 11 cycles. TCRdb independently ran MiXCR on the 5' RACE reads; one entry per CDR3 protein. The sample includes about 690,000 distinct CDR3 sequences, 40% to 45% seen only once; the top ten take around 30%. The sample providers were healthy Caucasian people from Russia, aged about 6 to 95. V was trimmed by 4 bases and J by 4 bases, leaving 16 bases between them. The CDR3 runs 16 residues. CDR1 is LGHNA and CDR2 is YSLEER in the germline V gene. The J gene is TRBJ2-2, the V gene TRBV4-3; tentatively, D is TRBD1 (7 bases). The specimen was blood. This receptor was obtained from an elderly man in good health. Here the CDR3 DNA reads TGCGCCAGCAGCCCCACCTGGCAGGGGGGCACCGGGGAGCTGTTTTTT. This translates into CASSPTWQGGTGELFF.